Listed below are T cell receptor beta chains from one sample, sequenced in a study of beta chain features in type 1 diabetes. Clones were sequenced by immunoSEQ multiplex PCR, and TCRdb holds only the in-frame ones, with some missing. The sample holds about 230,000 clones, around 10% seen once. The sequenced sample was naive CD4+ T cells from blood. Receptors were obtained from a woman between 18 and 29 years old in good health. Each CDR3 is given with its conserved first and last residue. A D gene is named only where the DNA matches it firmly. Rows may omit the clone size; those that give it use once, few, many or a size class.

CDR3 DNA	CDR3 protein	J gene	D gene	V gene	clone size
TGTGCCAGCAGCTTTTGCGGGACAGGGGAATGTGAGCAGTTCTTC	CASSFCGTGECEQFF	TRBJ2-1	TRBD1	TRBV5-5	-
TGTGCCAGCAGTGGGGACAGGGGGCAGTCTAATGAAAAACTGTTTTTT	CASSGDRGQSNEKLFF	TRBJ1-4	TRBD1	TRBV27	-
TGTGCCAGTAGTATCTCTAACAGGGGGAACTATGGCTACACCTTC	CASSISNRGNYGYTF	TRBJ1-2	TRBD1	TRBV19	few
TGTGCCAGCAGTTATACGACAGGACCTTATGGCTACACCTTC	CASSYTTGPYGYTF	TRBJ1-2	-	TRBV6-5	-
TGTGCCACCAGCAGAGTGGGGGGGGGCCCTCGGGGGGCCAACGTCCTGACTTTC	CATSRVGGGPRGANVLTF	TRBJ2-6	-	TRBV15	-
TGTGCCAGTAGTACAGACACTGAAGCTTTCTTT	CASSTDTEAFF	TRBJ1-1	-	TRBV19	-
TGTGCCTGTCCAAAACTACCGGGGGGCTATGGCTACACCTTC	CACPKLPGGYGYTF	TRBJ1-2	-	TRBV30	-
TGTGCCAGCAACGCGGTACTAACTGAAGCTTTCTTT	CASNAVLTEAFF	TRBJ1-1	-	TRBV9	-
TGTGCCAGCAGTGAGGGGGGAACAGGGGAGCTGTTTTTT	CASSEGGTGELFF	TRBJ2-2	-	TRBV2	few
TGTGCCTGGCGTCGACTATTCGATCCCACAGATACGCAGTATTTT	CAWRRLFDPTDTQYF	TRBJ2-3	-	TRBV30	few
TGCGCCAGCAGCTTGGCCGCATACGGGAACACTGAAGCTTTCTTT	CASSLAAYGNTEAFF	TRBJ1-1	-	TRBV5-1	-
TGCGCCAGCAGCCCCGGGACATTGACTGAAGCTTTCTTT	CASSPGTLTEAFF	TRBJ1-1	-	TRBV5-1	few
TGTGCCAGTGACGGGACAGCCTACAATGAGCAGTTCTTC	CASDGTAYNEQFF	TRBJ2-1	TRBD1	TRBV7-9	many
TGTGCCAGCAGCCTATGGAAGACAGGGGGACCTGGAAACACCATATATTTT	CASSLWKTGGPGNTIYF	TRBJ1-3	TRBD1	TRBV11-2	-
TGTGCCAGCACCGGGGGGCGGTATGATGGCTACACCTTC	CASTGGRYDGYTF	TRBJ1-2	-	TRBV11-1	few
TGTGCCAGCAGCCTTGGACTAACCGTAGTCGATGAGCAGTTCTTC	CASSLGLTVVDEQFF	TRBJ2-1	-	TRBV11-2	-